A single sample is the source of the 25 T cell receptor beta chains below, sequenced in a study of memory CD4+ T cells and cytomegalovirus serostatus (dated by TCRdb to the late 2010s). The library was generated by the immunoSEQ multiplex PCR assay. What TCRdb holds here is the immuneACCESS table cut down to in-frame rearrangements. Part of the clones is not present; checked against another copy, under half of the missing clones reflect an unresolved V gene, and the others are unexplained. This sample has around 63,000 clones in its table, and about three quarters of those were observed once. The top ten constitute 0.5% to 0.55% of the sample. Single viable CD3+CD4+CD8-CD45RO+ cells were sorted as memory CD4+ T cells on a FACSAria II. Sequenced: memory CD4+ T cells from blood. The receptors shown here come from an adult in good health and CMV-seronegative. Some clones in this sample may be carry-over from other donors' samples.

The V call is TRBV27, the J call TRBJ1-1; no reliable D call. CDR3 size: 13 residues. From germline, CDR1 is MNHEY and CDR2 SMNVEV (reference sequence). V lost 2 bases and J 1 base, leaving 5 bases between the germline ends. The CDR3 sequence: CASSLNRNTEAFF. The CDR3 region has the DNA TGTGCCAGCAGTTTAAACAGGAACACTGAAGCTTTCTTT.

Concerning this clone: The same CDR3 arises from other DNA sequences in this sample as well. In DNA, the CDR3 is TGTGCCAGCTCACCAGGAGATTCTGGAAACACCATATATTTT. This sequence encodes CASSPGDSGNTIYF. The chain joins TRBV18 to TRBJ1-3; no clear D gene. Trimming cost V 2 bases and J 1 base, with 6 bases left between them. This CDR3 has 14 residues. Per the germline V gene, CDR1 is KGHSH and CDR2 is LQKENI.

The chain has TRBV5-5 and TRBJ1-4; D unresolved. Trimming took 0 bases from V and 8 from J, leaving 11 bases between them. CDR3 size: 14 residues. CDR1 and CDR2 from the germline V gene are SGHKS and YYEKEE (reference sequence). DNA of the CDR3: TGTGCCAGCAGCTTGGGGGCACCGCTCGAAAAACTGTTTTTT. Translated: CASSLGAPLEKLFF.

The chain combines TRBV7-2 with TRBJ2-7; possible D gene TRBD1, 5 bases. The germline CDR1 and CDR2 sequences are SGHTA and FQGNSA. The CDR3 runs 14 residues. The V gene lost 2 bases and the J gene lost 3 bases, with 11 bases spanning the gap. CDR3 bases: TGTGCCAGCAGCTTATTCAGGGCAGACTACGAGCAGTACTTC. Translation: CASSLFRADYEQYF. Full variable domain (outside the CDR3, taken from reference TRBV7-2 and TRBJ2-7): GAGVSQSPSNKVTEKGKDVELRCDPISGHTALYWYRQSLGQGLEFLIYFQGNSAPDKSGLPSDRFSAERTGGSVSTLTIQRTQQEDSAVYLCASSLFRADYEQYFGPGTRLTVT.

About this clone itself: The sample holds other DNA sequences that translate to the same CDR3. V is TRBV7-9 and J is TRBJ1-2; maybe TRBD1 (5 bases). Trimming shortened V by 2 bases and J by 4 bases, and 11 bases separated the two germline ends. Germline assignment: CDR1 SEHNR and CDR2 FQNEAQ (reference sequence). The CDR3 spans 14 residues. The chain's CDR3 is CASSLTQGIYGYTF. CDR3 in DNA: TGTGCCAGCAGCTTAACCCAGGGAATCTATGGCTACACCTTC.

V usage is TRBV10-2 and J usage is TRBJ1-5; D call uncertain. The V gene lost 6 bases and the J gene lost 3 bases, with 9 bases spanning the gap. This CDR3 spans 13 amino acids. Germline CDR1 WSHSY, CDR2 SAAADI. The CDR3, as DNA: TGCGCCAGCAGCCAAGATTTCAATCAGCCCCAGCATTTT. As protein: CASSQDFNQPQHF.

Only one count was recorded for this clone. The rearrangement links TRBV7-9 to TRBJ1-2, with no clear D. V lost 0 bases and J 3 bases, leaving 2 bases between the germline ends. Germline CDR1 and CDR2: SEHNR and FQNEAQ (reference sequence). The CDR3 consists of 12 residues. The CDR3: CASSLADYGYTF. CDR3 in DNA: TGTGCCAGCAGCTTAGCAGACTATGGCTACACCTTC. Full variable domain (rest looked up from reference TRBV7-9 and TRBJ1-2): DTGVSQNPRHKITKRGQNVTFRCDPISEHNRLYWYRQTLGQGPEFLTYFQNEAQLEKSRLLSDRFSAERPKGSFSTLEIQRTEQGDSAMYLCASSLADYGYTFGSGTRLTVV.

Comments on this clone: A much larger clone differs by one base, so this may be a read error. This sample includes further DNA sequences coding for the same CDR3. CDR3 DNA: TGTGCCTGGAAGAGAGACAGGGGTCTGTCGAACACTGAAGCTTTTTTT. Its translation is CAWKRDRGLSNTEAFF. V gene TRBV30 combines with J gene TRBJ1-1; TRBD1 agrees at 8 bases. Germline CDR1 reads GTSNPN; CDR2 reads SVGIG (reference sequence). This CDR3 spans 16 amino acids.

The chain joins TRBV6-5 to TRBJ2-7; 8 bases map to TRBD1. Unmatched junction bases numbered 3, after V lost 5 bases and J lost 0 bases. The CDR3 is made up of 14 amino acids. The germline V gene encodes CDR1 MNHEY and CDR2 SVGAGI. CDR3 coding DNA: TGTGCCAGCAGTGGGGACAGGAGCTCCTACGAGCAGTACTTC. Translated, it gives CASSGDRSSYEQYF.

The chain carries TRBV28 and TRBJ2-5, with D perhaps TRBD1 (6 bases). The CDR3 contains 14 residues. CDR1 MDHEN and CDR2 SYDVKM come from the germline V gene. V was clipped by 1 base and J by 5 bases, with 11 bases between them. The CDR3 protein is CASSLSAGVETQYF. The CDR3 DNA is TGTGCCAGCAGTTTATCGGCAGGGGTTGAGACCCAGTACTTC.

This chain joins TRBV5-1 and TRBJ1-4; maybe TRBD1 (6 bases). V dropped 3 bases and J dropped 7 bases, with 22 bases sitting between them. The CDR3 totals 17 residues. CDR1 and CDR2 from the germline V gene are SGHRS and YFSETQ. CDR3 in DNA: TGCGCCAGCAGCTCAAACCCTGGACAGCCTGGAGGTGAAAAACTGTTTTTT. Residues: CASSSNPGQPGGEKLFF. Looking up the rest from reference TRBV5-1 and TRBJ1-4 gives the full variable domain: KAGVTQTPRYLIKTRGQQVTLSCSPISGHRSVSWYQQTPGQGLQFLFEYFSETQRNKGNFPGRFSGRQFSNSRSEMNVSTLELGDSALYLCASSSNPGQPGGEKLFFGSGTQLSVL.

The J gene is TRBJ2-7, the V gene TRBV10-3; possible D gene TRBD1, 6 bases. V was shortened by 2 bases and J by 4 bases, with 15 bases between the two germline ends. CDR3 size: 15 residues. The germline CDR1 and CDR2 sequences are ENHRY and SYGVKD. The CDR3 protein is CAISEGSGQLYEQYF. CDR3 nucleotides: TGTGCCATCAGTGAGGGATCAGGACAGCTTTACGAGCAGTACTTC.

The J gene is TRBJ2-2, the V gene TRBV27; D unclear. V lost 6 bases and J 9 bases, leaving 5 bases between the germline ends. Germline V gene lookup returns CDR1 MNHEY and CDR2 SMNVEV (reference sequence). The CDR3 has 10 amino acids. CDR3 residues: CASRGRELFF. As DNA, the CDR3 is TGTGCCAGCAGGGGAAGGGAGCTGTTTTTT.

CDR3 residues: CAWSRTSVTDTQYF. CDR3 coding DNA: TGTGCCTGGAGTAGGACTAGCGTAACAGATACGCAGTATTTT. V is TRBV30 and J is TRBJ2-3; 9 bases map to TRBD2. V gave up 2 bases and J gave up 3 bases; unmatched junction bases: 3. Germline V CDR1 and CDR2: GTSNPN, SVGIG (reference sequence). CDR3 length: 14 amino acids.

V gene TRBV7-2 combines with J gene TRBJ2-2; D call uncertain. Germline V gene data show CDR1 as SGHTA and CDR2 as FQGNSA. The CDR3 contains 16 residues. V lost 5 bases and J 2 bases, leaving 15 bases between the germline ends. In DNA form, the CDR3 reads TGTGCCAGCAGCCCCCTATCCGGGTTAAACACCGGGGAGCTGTTTTTT. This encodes CASSPLSGLNTGELFF.

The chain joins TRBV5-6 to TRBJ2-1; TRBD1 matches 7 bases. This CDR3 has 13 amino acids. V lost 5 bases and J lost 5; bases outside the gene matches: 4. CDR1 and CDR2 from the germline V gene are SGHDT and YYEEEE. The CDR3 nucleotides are TGTGCCAGCAGACGGGACAGAGACAATGAGCAGTTCTTC. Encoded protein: CASRRDRDNEQFF.

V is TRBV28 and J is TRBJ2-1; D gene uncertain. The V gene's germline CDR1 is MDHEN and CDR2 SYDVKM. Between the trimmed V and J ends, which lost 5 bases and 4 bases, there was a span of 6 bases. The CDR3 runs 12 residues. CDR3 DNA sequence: TGTGCCAGCAGTAAGTTTTACAATGAGCAGTTCTTC. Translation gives CASSKFYNEQFF.

The CDR3 loop is CSVEDYGYTF. In DNA form, the CDR3 reads TGCAGCGTTGAAGATTATGGCTACACCTTC. V and J are TRBV29-1 and TRBJ1-2; D is undetermined. The V gene's germline CDR1 is SQVTM and CDR2 ANQGSEA. The CDR3 covers 10 residues. V was shortened by 0 bases and J by 5 bases, with 1 base between the two germline ends.

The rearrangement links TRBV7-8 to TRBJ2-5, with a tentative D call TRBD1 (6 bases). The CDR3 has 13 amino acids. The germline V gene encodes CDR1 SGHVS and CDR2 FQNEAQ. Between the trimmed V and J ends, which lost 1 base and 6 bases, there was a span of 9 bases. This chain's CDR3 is CASSLGGLKTQYF. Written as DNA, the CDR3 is TGTGCCAGCAGCTTAGGGGGGCTGAAGACCCAGTACTTC.

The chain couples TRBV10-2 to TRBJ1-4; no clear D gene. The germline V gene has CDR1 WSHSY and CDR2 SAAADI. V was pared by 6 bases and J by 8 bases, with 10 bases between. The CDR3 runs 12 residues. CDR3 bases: TGCGCCAGCAGAAACAGAAAAGAAAAACTGTTTTTT. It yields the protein CASRNRKEKLFF.

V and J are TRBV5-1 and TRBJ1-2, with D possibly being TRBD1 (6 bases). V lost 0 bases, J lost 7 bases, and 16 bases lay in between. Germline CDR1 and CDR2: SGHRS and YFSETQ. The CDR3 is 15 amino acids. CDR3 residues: CASSLGRRGSSGYTF. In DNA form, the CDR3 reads TGCGCCAGCAGCTTGGGTCGCAGGGGATCAAGTGGCTACACCTTC. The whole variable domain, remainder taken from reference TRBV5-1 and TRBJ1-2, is KAGVTQTPRYLIKTRGQQVTLSCSPISGHRSVSWYQQTPGQGLQFLFEYFSETQRNKGNFPGRFSGRQFSNSRSEMNVSTLELGDSALYLCASSLGRRGSSGYTFGSGTRLTVV.

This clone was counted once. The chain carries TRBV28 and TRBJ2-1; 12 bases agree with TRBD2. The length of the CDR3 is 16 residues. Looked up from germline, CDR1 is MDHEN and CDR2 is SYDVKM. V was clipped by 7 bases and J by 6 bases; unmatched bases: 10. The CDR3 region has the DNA TGTGCCAGCACCCCCGATCCGGGACTAGCGGGCAATGAGCAGTTCTTC. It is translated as CASTPDPGLAGNEQFF.

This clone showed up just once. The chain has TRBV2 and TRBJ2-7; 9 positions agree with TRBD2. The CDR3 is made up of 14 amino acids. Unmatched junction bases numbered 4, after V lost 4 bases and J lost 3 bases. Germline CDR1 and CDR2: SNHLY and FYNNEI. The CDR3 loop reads CASSGRGGFYEQYF. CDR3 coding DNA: TGTGCCAGCAGTGGGCGGGGGGGTTTCTACGAGCAGTACTTC.

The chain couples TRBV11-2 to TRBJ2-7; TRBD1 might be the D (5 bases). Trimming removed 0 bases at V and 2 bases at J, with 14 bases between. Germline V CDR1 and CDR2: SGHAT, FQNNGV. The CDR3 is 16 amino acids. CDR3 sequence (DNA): TGTGCCAGCAGCTTAGATATGGAGACAGCAACCTACGAGCAGTACTTC. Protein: CASSLDMETATYEQYF.

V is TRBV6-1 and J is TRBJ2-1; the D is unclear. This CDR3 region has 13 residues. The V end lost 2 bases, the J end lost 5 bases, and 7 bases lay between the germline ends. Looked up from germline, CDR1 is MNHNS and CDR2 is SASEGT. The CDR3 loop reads CASSERADNEQFF. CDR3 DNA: TGTGCCAGCAGTGAACGGGCAGACAATGAGCAGTTCTTC.